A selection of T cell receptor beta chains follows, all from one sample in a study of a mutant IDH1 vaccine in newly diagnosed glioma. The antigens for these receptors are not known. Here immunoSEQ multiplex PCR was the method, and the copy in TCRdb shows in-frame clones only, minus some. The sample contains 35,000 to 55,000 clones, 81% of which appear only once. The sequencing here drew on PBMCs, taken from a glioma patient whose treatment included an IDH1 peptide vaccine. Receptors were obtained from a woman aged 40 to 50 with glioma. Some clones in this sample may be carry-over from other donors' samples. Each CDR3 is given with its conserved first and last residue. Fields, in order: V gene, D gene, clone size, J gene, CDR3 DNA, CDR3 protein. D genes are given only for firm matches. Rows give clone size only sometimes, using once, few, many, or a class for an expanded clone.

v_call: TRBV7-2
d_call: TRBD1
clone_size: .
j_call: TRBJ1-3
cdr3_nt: TGTGCCAGCAGCGTGGACAGGGGAAGTGGAAACACCATATATTTT
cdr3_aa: CASSVDRGSGNTIYF

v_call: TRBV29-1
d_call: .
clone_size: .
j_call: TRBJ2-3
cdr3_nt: TGCAGCGTACCACCCACAGGTTCAGATACGCAGTATTTT
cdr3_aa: CSVPPTGSDTQYF

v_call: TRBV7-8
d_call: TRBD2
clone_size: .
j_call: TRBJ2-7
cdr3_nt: TGTGCCAGCAGCTTAGGGGGACTAGCGGACCTCAGCCGCCACGAGCAGTACTTC
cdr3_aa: CASSLGGLADLSRHEQYF

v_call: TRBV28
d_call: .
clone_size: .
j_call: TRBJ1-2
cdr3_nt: TGTGCCAGCGGGGCTAACTATGGCTACACCTTC
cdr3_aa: CASGANYGYTF

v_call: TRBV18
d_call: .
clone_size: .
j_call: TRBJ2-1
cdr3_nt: TGTGCCAGCTCACTCCGAGGGTCTAATTTGGGCAACAATGAGCAGTTCTTC
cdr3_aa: CASSLRGSNLGNNEQFF

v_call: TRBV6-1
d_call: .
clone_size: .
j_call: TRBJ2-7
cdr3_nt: TGTGCCAGCAGAGACACCTTCTCCTACGAGCAGTACTTC
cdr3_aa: CASRDTFSYEQYF

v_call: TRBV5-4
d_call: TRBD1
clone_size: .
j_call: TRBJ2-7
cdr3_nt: TGTGCCAGCAGCCCTGGACAGGGGGGCTACGAGCAGTACTTC
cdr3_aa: CASSPGQGGYEQYF

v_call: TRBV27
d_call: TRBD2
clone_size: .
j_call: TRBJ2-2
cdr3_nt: TGTGCCAGCGGGAGGGACGGAACTCACGGGGAGCTGTTTTTT
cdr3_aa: CASGRDGTHGELFF

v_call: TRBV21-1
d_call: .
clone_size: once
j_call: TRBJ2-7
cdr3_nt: TGTGCCACAACCGGACTAGTCTACGAGCAGTACTTC
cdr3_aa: CATTGLVYEQYF

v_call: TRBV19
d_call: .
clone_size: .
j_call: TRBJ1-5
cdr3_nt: TGTGCCAGTAGTGTCGGGAATAGCAATCAGCCCCAGCATTTT
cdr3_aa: CASSVGNSNQPQHF

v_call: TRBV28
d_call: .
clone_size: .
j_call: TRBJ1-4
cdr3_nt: TGTGCCAGCAGTTTATCTCAGGGTTATAATGAAAAACTGTTTTTT
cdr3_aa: CASSLSQGYNEKLFF

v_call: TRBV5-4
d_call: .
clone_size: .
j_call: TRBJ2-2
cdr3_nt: TGTGCCAGCAGCGCCGGGCCTCTGGGCGGGGAGCTGTTTTTT
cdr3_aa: CASSAGPLGGELFF

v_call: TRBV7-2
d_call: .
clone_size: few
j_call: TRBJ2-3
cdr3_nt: TGTGCCAGCAGCTTAGAGGAGGTAGATACGCAGTATTTT
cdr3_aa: CASSLEEVDTQYF

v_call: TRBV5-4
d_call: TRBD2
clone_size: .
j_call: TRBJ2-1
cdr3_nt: TGTGCCAGCAGCTTGTCTCGGCGGGGGGGCTTCAATGAGCAGTTCTTC
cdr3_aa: CASSLSRRGGFNEQFF

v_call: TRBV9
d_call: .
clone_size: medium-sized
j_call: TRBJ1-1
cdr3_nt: TGTGCCAGCAGCGTAGCTGACAGGACTGAAGCTTTCTTT
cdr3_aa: CASSVADRTEAFF

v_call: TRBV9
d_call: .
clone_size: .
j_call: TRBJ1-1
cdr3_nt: TGTGCCAGCAGCGTAGGAGATTTGGGGACTGAAGCTTTCTTT
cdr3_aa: CASSVGDLGTEAFF

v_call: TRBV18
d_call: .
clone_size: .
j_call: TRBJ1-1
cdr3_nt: TGTGCCAGCTCACCACTGGAGGGCGTGTTTGGGACGCCGGCCGGGAACACTGAAGCTTTCTTT
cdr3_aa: CASSPLEGVFGTPAGNTEAFF

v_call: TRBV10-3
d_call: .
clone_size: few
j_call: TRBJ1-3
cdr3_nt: TGTGCCATCAGTGAGACAGGGACTGGAAACACCATATATTTT
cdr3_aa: CAISETGTGNTIYF

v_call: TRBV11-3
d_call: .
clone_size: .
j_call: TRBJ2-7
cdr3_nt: TGTGCCAGCAGCTCACAGGTGGGCTACGAGCAGTACTTC
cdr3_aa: CASSSQVGYEQYF

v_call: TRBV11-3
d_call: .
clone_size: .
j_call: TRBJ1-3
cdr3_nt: TGTGCCAGCAGCTTGGGAGGAGGAAACACCATATATTTT
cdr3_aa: CASSLGGGNTIYF

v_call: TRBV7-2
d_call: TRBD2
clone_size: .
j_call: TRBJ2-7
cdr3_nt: TGTGCCAGCAACCGAGTGGGAGGGGCCCTGACATCTGTGGAGCAGTACTTC
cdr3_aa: CASNRVGGALTSVEQYF

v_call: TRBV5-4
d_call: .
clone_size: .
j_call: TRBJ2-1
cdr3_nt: TGTGCCAGCAGCTCCAGCGGTGAGCAGTTCTTC
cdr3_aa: CASSSSGEQFF

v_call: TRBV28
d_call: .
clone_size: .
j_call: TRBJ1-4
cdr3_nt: TGTGCCAGCATTCCCGGGCCCAGGGAAAAACTGTTTTTT
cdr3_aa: CASIPGPREKLFF

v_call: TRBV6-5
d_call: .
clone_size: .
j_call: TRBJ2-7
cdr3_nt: TGTGCCAGCAGTTACTCGCGGGATTTCTCCTACGAGCAGTACTTC
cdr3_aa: CASSYSRDFSYEQYF

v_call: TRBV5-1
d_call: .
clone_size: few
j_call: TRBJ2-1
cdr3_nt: TGCGCCAGCAGCTCGGACAGTTCCTACAATGAGCAGTTCTTC
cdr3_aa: CASSSDSSYNEQFF

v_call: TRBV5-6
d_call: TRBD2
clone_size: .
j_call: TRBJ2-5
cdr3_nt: TGTGCCAGCAGCTCCGACTATTTCGAACTAGCGGGGGGCCAAGAGACCCAGTACTTC
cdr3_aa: CASSSDYFELAGGQETQYF

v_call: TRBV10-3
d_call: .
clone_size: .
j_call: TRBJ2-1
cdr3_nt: TGTGCCATCAGTGATAGTGGGGTGATTGAGCAGTTCTTC
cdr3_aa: CAISDSGVIEQFF

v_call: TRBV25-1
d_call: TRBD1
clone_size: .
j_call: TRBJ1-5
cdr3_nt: TGTGCCAGCAGTGCGACAGGGGGCGGTCAGCCCCAGCATTTT
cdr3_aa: CASSATGGGQPQHF

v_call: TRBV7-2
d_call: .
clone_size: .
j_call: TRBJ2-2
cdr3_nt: TGTGCCAGCAGCGTTCCCGGTGGGACCACGAACACCGGGGAGCTGTTTTTT
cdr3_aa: CASSVPGGTTNTGELFF

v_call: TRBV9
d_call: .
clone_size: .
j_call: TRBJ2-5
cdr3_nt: TGTGCCAGCAGCCTCAGTGGGGGGAGCGAGACCCAGTACTTC
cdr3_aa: CASSLSGGSETQYF

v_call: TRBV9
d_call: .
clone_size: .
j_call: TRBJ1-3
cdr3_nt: TGTGCCAGCAGCCCCCGGACGGTTCTCTCTGGAAACACCATATATTTT
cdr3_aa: CASSPRTVLSGNTIYF

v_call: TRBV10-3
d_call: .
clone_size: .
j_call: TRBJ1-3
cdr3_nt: TGTGCCATCAGTGAGGATGGGACGCGTCTCTCTGGAAACACCATATATTTT
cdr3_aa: CAISEDGTRLSGNTIYF

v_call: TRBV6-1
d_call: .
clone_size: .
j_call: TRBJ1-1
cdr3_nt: TGTGCCAGCAGTGAAGCAACAGGGTTTCGCACTGAAGCTTTCTTT
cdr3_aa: CASSEATGFRTEAFF

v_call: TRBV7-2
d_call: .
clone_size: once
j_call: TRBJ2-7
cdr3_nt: TGTGCCAGCAGCTTCGGGACGGAAGAGCAGTACTTC
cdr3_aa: CASSFGTEEQYF

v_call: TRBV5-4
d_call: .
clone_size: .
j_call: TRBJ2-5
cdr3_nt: TGTGCCAGCAGCTTGGTCGGGGGCGAGACCCAGTACTTC
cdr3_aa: CASSLVGGETQYF

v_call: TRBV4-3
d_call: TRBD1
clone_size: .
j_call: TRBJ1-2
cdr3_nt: TGCGCCAGCAGCCAAAACAGGGGAAGTAACTATGGCTACACCTTC
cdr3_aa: CASSQNRGSNYGYTF

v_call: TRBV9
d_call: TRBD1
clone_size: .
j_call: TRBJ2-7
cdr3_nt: TGTGCCAGCAGCGCCCGGGACAGGGGGACCGAGCAGTACTTC
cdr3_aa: CASSARDRGTEQYF

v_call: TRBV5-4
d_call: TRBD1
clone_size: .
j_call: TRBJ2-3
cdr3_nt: TGTGCCAGCAGCACACAGGGGACCGATACGCAGTATTTT
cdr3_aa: CASSTQGTDTQYF

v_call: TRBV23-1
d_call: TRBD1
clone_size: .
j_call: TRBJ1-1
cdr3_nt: TGCGCCAGCAGTGACAGGGGTGTGGCTTTCTTT
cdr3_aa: CASSDRGVAFF

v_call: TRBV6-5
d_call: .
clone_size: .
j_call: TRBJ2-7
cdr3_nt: TGTGCCTCAGCAGCTCCATACTTCTACGAGCAGTACTTC
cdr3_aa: CASAAPYFYEQYF

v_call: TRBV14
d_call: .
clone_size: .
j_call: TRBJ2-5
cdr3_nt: TGTGCCAGCAGCCAAGTAGGGTCCAGGAATCAAGAGACCCAGTACTTC
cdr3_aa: CASSQVGSRNQETQYF

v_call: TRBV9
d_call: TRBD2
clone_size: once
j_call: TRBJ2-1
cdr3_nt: TGTGCCAGCCGAGGGAGGGCCCGGAATGAGCAGTTCTTC
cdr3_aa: CASRGRARNEQFF

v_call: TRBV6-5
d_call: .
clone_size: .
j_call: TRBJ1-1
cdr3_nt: TGTGCCAGCAGTTACCTCTCCCCAGGGAACACTGAAGCTTTCTTT
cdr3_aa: CASSYLSPGNTEAFF

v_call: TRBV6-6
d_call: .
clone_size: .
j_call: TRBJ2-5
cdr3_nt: TGTGCCAGCAGTTACAGGGGTAGGGAGACCCAGTACTTC
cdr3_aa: CASSYRGRETQYF

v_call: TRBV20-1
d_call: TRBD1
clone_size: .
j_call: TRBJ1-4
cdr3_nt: TGCAGTGCACAGACAGGGGTGACTGTTTTT
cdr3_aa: CSAQTGVTVF

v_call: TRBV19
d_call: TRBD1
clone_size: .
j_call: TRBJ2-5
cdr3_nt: TGTGCCAGTAGTAATCGACAGGGGATGGAGCAAGAGACCCAGTACTTC
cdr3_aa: CASSNRQGMEQETQYF

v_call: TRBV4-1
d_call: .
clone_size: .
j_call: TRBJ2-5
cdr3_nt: TGCGCCAGCAGCCAAGTGTCCCCGACCGAGGCCCAGTACTTC
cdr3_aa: CASSQVSPTEAQYF

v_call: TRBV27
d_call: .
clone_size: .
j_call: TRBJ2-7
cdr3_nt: TGTGCCACCACTACGGGCTACGAGCAGTACTTC
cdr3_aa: CATTTGYEQYF

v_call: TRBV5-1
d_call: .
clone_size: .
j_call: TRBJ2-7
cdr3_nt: TGCGCCAGCAGCTGGGACAAAGCCTACGAGCAGTACTTC
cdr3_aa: CASSWDKAYEQYF

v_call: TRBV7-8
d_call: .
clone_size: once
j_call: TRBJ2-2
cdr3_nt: TGTGCCAGCAGCCTGAGATCGAACACCGGGGAGCTGTTTTTT
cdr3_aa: CASSLRSNTGELFF

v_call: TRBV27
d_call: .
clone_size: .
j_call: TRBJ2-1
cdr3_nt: TGTGCCAGCAGTTTATCGAATCGGATATCGGCCAATGAGCAGTTCTTC
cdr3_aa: CASSLSNRISANEQFF

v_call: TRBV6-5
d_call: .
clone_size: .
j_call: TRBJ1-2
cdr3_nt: TGTGCCAGCACTCCGGGGGGCAGTCCCGGTGGCTACACCTTC
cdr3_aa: CASTPGGSPGGYTF

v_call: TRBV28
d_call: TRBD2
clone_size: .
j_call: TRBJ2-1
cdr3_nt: TGTGCCAGCAGTTTACAAGCGGGGCCGTACAATGAGCAGTTCTTC
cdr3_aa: CASSLQAGPYNEQFF

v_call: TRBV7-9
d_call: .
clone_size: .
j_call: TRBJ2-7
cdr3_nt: TGTGCCAGCAGCTTTTCTGGGGGAGCGTCCCCGTCTTCCGAGCAGTACTTC
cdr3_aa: CASSFSGGASPSSEQYF

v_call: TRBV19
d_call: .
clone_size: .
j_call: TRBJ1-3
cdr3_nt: TGTGCCAGTAGTTTGCAGGTCTCTGGAAACACCATATATTTT
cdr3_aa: CASSLQVSGNTIYF

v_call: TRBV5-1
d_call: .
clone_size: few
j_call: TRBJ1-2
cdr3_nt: TGCGCCAGCAGCTTGTCAAAGGCGGCCAATTACGGCTACACCTTC
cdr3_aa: CASSLSKAANYGYTF

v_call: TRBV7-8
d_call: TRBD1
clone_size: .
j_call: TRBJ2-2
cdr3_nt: TGTGCCAGCAGCTTAGAATTTCAGGGGGACGGGGAGCTGTTTTTT
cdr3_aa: CASSLEFQGDGELFF

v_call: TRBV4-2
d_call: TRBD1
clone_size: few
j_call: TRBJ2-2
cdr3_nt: TGTGCCAGCAGCCAAGTTGCAGTACAGGGGGGTGGGGAGCTGTTTTTT
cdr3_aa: CASSQVAVQGGGELFF

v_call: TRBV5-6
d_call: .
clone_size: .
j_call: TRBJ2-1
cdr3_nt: TGTGCCAGCAGCCTTACCCAGAATGAGCAGTTCTTC
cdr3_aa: CASSLTQNEQFF